Described below is a single T cell receptor (beta chain) sequence and its context. The time point is: baseline, week 1 (first vaccination visit). Treatment noted: pre-vaccination baseline after standard-of-care therapy. The data were taken from a study of a mutant IDH1 vaccine in newly diagnosed glioma. Whole-study context: Sex distribution of treated patients was around 62% male and roughly 38% female; mean age was 40.4 years. Most patients had received both radiotherapy and temozolomide, the prior options being radiotherapy, temozolomide, or both.

TCRdb's copy holds only in-frame clones and misses some; the assay was immunoSEQ multiplex PCR. The sample includes 65,000 to 70,000 clones, 80% to 90% of them seen just once. The CDR3 runs to 14 residues. Trimming cost V 2 bases and J 1 base, with 8 bases left between them. Germline V gene data show CDR1 as SNHLY and CDR2 as FYNNEI. This specimen consisted of PBMCs, obtained from a glioma patient treated with radiotherapy, temozolomide or both. The V call is TRBV2, the J call TRBJ1-1; TRBD1 is a possible D gene (6 bases). This sequence originates from a man younger than 45 with glioma. The CDR3 coding sequence is TGTGCCAGCAGTGAACAGGGGAGGAACACTGAAGCTTTCTTT. Amino acids: CASSEQGRNTEAFF.